The 12 T cell receptor beta chains below were found in one sample sequenced in a study of CD8+CD57+ T cells in acquired aplastic anemia. CDR3 and TCR beta VDJ profiling relied on a genomic DNA template. In TCRdb, the reads were re-called with MiXCR into one record per CDR3 protein. The table shows 400,000 to 450,000 distinct CDR3 sequences, with under 80% occurring only once. Sequencing used sorted CD4+, CD8+, or CD8+CD57+ T cells (not recorded which) from PBMCs. Source of these receptors: a human donor in good health, serving as a control.

A note on this clonotype: The germline gene is not matched at one end of the junction; a read error may be the cause. The chain carries TRBV12-3 or TRBV12-4 and TRBJ2-1, with 9 nucleotides matching TRBD2. The CDR3 runs to 15 residues. Here the CDR3 DNA reads TGTGCCAGCAGCTTAGTACCTAGCGGGGCAAATAAGCAGTTCTTC. As protein: CASSLVPSGANKQFF.

As for this clonotype: A read error may account for a junction end that differs from germline. The chain recombines TRBV12-3 or TRBV12-4 with TRBJ2-3; the D is unclear. The CDR3 sequence is 14 residues long. This chain's CDR3 is CASSLGMTTDAQYF. The CDR3 region has the DNA TGTGCCAGCAGTTTAGGGATGACCACAGATGCGCAGTATTTT.

There are many counts of this clonotype. The chain carries TRBV19 and TRBJ2-3; D might be TRBD2 (5 bases). Per the germline V gene, CDR1 is LNHDA and CDR2 is SQIVND (reference sequence). V was clipped by 7 bases and J by 0 bases, with 14 bases between them. The length of the CDR3 is 15 residues. CDR3 sequence reads: CASTVGRGSTDTQYF. In DNA, the CDR3 is TGTGCCAGTACCGTTGGGAGAGGGAGCACAGATACGCAGTATTTT.

This clonotype has more than one count but fewer than ten. This chain joins TRBV20-1 and TRBJ2-7; tentative D call: TRBD2 (6 bases). Trimming stripped 6 bases from V and 2 bases from J, with 17 bases between. The CDR3 is made up of 14 amino acids. Germline V lookup: CDR1 DFQATT, CDR2 SNEGSKA (reference sequence). In nucleotides, the CDR3 is TGCAGTGCCGCCCGGGCGGAGGGGACCTACGAGCAGTACTTC. Encoded protein: CSAARAEGTYEQYF.

Worth noting for this clonotype: At one end, the junction sequence differs from germline, possibly due to a read error. The CDR3 coding sequence is TGTGCCAGCAGCTTAGAGGTCGGGACCCCGCTCTTC. The encoded protein is CASSLEVGTPLF. The V call is TRBV11-1, the J call TRBJ2-1, with D perhaps matching TRBD1 or TRBD2 (5 bases each). This CDR3 is 12 amino acids long. Germline values: CDR1 SGHAT, CDR2 FQDESV (reference sequence).

The sample holds a few counts of this clonotype. The chain carries TRBV3-1 and TRBJ1-2, with a possible D match to TRBD1 (5 bases). Looked up from germline, CDR1 is LGHDT and CDR2 is YNNKEL (reference sequence). This CDR3 comprises 15 residues. Deletions cut 2 bases from V and 2 bases from J, with 12 bases between. DNA for the CDR3: TGTGCCAGCAGCCAAATGGGGGGATTCAACTATGGCTACACCTTC. This gives the protein CASSQMGGFNYGYTF.

Points on this clonotype: Likely a read error: the CDR3 ends without its conserved phenylalanine or tryptophan. The DNA is omitted, as the CDR3 cannot be located on it reliably, and the CDR3 follows TCRdb's listing. This rearrangement joins TRBV9 to TRBJ1-6. The CDR3 length is 11 residues, termini included. CDR1 and CDR2 from the germline V gene are SGDLS and YYNGEE. The CDR3 sequence: CASSQEASCHL.

This clonotype has more than one count but fewer than ten. The V call is TRBV15, the J call TRBJ2-3; D is possibly TRBD2 (6 bases). The CDR3 totals 16 residues. V was trimmed by 5 bases and J by 2 bases, leaving 17 bases between them. CDR1 and CDR2 (germline): LNHNV, YYDKDF (reference sequence). CDR3 bases: TGTGCCACCAGCCGAGGATGGGACTTTCCCACAGATACGCAGTATTTT. Amino acid sequence: CATSRGWDFPTDTQYF.

About this clonotype: One junction end does not reproduce the germline sequence, and a read error may be involved. The rearrangement joins TRBV2 to TRBJ2-7, with 12 bases that match TRBD2. There are 15 residues in the CDR3. The V gene's germline CDR1 is SNHLY and CDR2 FYNNEI. DNA of the CDR3: TGTGCCAGCAGTGAGCCTAGCGGGGGGGAATCCGAGCAGTACTTT. It encodes CASSEPSGGESEQYF.

Concerning this clonotype: One junction end disagrees with the germline gene, perhaps due to a read error. CDR3 nucleotides: TGTGCCAGCAGCGCCAGGAACTATGGCTACACCCTCGACTTT. It codes for CASSARNYGYTLDF. The chain uses TRBV9 and TRBJ1-6; D unresolved. The germline gives CDR1 SGDLS, CDR2 YYNGEE. The CDR3 length is 14 residues. Full variable domain (rest looked up from reference TRBV9 and TRBJ1-6): DSGVTQTPKHLITATGQRVTLRCSPRSGDLSVYWYQQSLDQGLQFLIQYYNGEERAKGNILERFSAQQFPDLHSELNLSSLELGDSALYFCASSARNYGYTLDFGNGTRLTVT.

V is TRBV20-1 and J is TRBJ1-2; TRBD1 might be the D (6 bases). V lost 1 base and J 3 bases, leaving 15 bases between the germline ends. CDR1 is DFQATT and CDR2 is SNEGSKA in the germline V gene (reference sequence). The CDR3 sequence is 15 residues long. The DNA of the CDR3 is TGCAGTGCTAGAGTGCACGGGGCAGGGGACTATGGCTACACCTTC. The encoded protein is CSARVHGAGDYGYTF.

The rearrangement links TRBV2 to TRBJ1-2, with D hard to call. V lost 7 bases and J lost 7, with 13 bases in between. The CDR3 extends over 12 amino acids. The V gene's germline CDR1 is SNHLY and CDR2 FYNNEI. This CDR3 is CASMSGSSGYTF. As DNA, the CDR3 is TGTGCCAGCATGTCGGGCTCGAGTGGCTACACCTTC.